Below, 23 T cell receptor beta chains from the same sample are listed, as sequenced in a study of T cell clones after liver transplantation. This table comes from immunoSEQ multiplex PCR, and its TCRdb copy is limited to in-frame clones, with some not included. The table has about 75,000 clones, about 85% seen once. The material sequenced was CD4+ T cells from blood, taken about 50 months after liver transplant. The receptor source for this set is a human patient who received a liver transplant. These T cells may partly come from the graft donor.

This chain connects TRBV27 to TRBJ1-2, with a tentative D call TRBD1 (5 bases). The CDR3 sequence is 14 residues long. V lost 8 bases, J lost 0 bases, and 13 bases lay in between. Germline V gene data show CDR1 as MNHEY and CDR2 as SMNVEV (reference sequence). The CDR3 region is CASGGGATNYGYTF. For the CDR3, the DNA is TGTGCCAGCGGGGGGGGAGCTACTAACTATGGCTACACCTTC.

This clone appeared a single time. This chain joins TRBV5-5 and TRBJ2-7, with no clear D. Trimming left V 4 bases short and J 7 bases short, with 12 bases between. Germline CDR1 and CDR2: SGHKS and YYEKEE (reference sequence). This CDR3 is built from 12 residues. In nucleotides, the CDR3 is TGTGCCAGCAGCCTCTCAGTTTGGGAGCAGTACTTC. Protein product: CASSLSVWEQYF.

Points on this clone: One end of the junction is discordant with germline, which a read error may explain. The chain employs TRBV5-6 and TRBJ2-6, with D tentatively TRBD2 (6 bases). The germline gives CDR1 SGHDT, CDR2 YYEEEE. CDR3 length equals 15 residues. The CDR3 bases are TGTGCCAGCAGCTCCAGGGACTCTGGGGCCAAAGTCCTGACTTTC. Protein product: CASSSRDSGAKVLTF.

This chain joins TRBV7-9 and TRBJ1-4, with D perhaps TRBD1 (5 bases). The CDR3 has 15 residues. The germline V gene has CDR1 SEHNR and CDR2 FQNEAQ (reference sequence). Between the trimmed V and J ends, which lost 4 bases and 5 bases, there was a span of 14 bases. The CDR3 coding sequence is TGTGCCAGCAGCTCCCGGGGGGTTAGGAATGAAAAACTGTTTTTT. It translates to CASSSRGVRNEKLFF. Using reference TRBV7-9 and TRBJ1-4 for the parts outside the CDR3, the full variable domain is DTGVSQNPRHKITKRGQNVTFRCDPISEHNRLYWYRQTLGQGPEFLTYFQNEAQLEKSRLLSDRFSAERPKGSFSTLEIQRTEQGDSAMYLCASSSRGVRNEKLFFGSGTQLSVL.

The chain combines TRBV7-9 with TRBJ1-2; 7 bases align to TRBD1. V shed 4 bases, J shed 4 bases, and the junction held 6 bases outside the gene matches. The CDR3 is 14 residues long. Per germline, CDR1 SEHNR and CDR2 FQNEAQ (reference sequence). The CDR3 DNA reads TGTGCCAGCAGCTCACGACAGGGTAGCTATGGCTACACCTTC. Amino acid sequence: CASSSRQGSYGYTF.

The rearrangement joins TRBV12-5 to TRBJ1-5; D is possibly TRBD1 (6 bases). The CDR3 contains 19 residues. Germline V CDR1 and CDR2: LGHNT, FRNRAP. The germline V and J ends were trimmed by 8 bases and 1 base, with 27 bases remaining between them. CDR3: CASLLRRDTNPWSNQPQHF. In DNA form, the CDR3 reads TGTGCTAGTCTTCTACGCCGGGACACGAACCCTTGGAGCAATCAGCCCCAGCATTTT.

This clone came up a few times. The genes are TRBV6-5 and TRBJ2-5; tentative D call: TRBD1 (6 bases). Between the trimmed V and J ends, which lost 4 bases and 0 bases, there was a span of 12 bases. The CDR3 is 15 residues long. Germline CDR1 reads MNHEY; CDR2 reads SVGAGI. The CDR3 nucleotides read TGTGCCAGCAGTTCGGGGCAGGGGTACCAAGAGACCCAGTACTTC. Its translation is CASSSGQGYQETQYF.

V and J are TRBV9 and TRBJ2-1; D unresolved. CDR1 and CDR2 (germline): SGDLS, YYNGEE. The V end was cut by 0 bases, the J end by 5 bases, with 15 bases between. There are 16 residues in the CDR3. The chain's CDR3 is CASSVAPPYPHNEQFF. In DNA form, the CDR3 reads TGTGCCAGCAGCGTAGCCCCACCTTACCCCCACAATGAGCAGTTCTTC.

This clone occurred once. The chain joins TRBV5-6 to TRBJ2-7; TRBD2 might be the D (7 bases). Deletions cut 0 bases from V and 4 bases from J, with 17 bases between. From germline, CDR1 is SGHDT and CDR2 YYEEEE. There are 16 residues in the CDR3. This CDR3 is CASSLGGGEGIYEQYF. CDR3 coding DNA: TGTGCCAGCAGCTTGGGGGGGGGCGAGGGTATTTACGAGCAGTACTTC.

V and J are TRBV4-3 and TRBJ2-4, with TRBD2 identical over 8 bases. The germline gives CDR1 LGHNA, CDR2 YSLEER. V shed 0 bases and J 8 bases; nucleotides not matched to a gene: 9. CDR3 size: 16 residues. CDR3: CASSQDIPGGSDIQYF. The CDR3, as DNA: TGCGCCAGCAGCCAAGATATCCCGGGAGGGTCAGACATTCAGTACTTC.

The genes are TRBV25-1 and TRBJ2-1; 10 nucleotides match TRBD1. V shed 2 bases and J 6 bases; nucleotides not matched to a gene: 4. Germline CDR1 reads MGHDK; CDR2 reads SYGVNS. This CDR3 region has 15 residues. CDR3 DNA: TGTGCCAGCAGTGAAGGAGGGGACAGGGGCAATGAGCAGTTCTTC. Translated, it gives CASSEGGDRGNEQFF.

The chain uses TRBV5-1 and TRBJ2-2, with TRBD2 matching over 13 bases. After removal of 3 bases from V and 5 bases from J, the junction contained 7 bases not matched to a gene. The V gene's germline CDR1 is SGHRS and CDR2 YFSETQ. This CDR3 has 17 amino acids. Here the CDR3 DNA reads TGCGCCAGCAGCTCAGGACTAGCGGGAGCTGCGACCGGGGAGCTGTTTTTT. Protein product: CASSSGLAGAATGELFF.

Only a few counts were recorded for this clone. This chain joins TRBV29-1 and TRBJ2-7, with D perhaps matching TRBD1 (7 bases). The V end lost 4 bases, the J end lost 5 bases, and 12 bases lay between the germline ends. The CDR3 sequence is 12 residues long. Germline V lookup: CDR1 SQVTM, CDR2 ANQGSEA. The CDR3 DNA is TGCAGCGTTGGACAGGGAGGCCACGAGCAGTACTTC. Its translation is CSVGQGGHEQYF.

The V and J genes are TRBV5-8 and TRBJ1-3; 7 bases are shared with TRBD1. The J segment lost 0 bases and the V segment lost 4 bases, leaving 7 bases of the junction unmatched. The CDR3 consists of 16 residues. CDR1 is SGHTS and CDR2 is YDEGEE in the germline V gene. The CDR3 region has the DNA TGTGCCAGCAGCCCGACCCGGGACAGCTCTGGAAACACCATATATTTT. It translates to CASSPTRDSSGNTIYF.

The chain employs TRBV19 and TRBJ1-6; 8 nucleotides agree with TRBD1. CDR3 length: 14 residues. Per germline, CDR1 LNHDA and CDR2 SQIVND (reference sequence). V shed 8 bases and J 8 bases; nucleotides not matched to a gene: 8. The CDR3 loop reads CASSSDRGHSPLHF. CDR3 DNA sequence: TGTGCCAGTTCGTCAGACAGGGGTCATTCACCCCTCCACTTT.

The chain is built from TRBV5-8 and TRBJ2-1; TRBD1 agrees at 8 bases. The V gene's germline CDR1 is SGHTS and CDR2 YDEGEE. The CDR3 length is 14 residues. The junction had 8 bases not matched to a gene; V was cut back by 10 bases and J by 2 bases. The DNA of the CDR3 is TGTGCCGGTGACAGGGGATCCCCCTACAATGAGCAGTTCTTC. The encoded protein is CAGDRGSPYNEQFF.

CDR3 DNA: TGTGCCAGCAGCACCTCGGACAGGGCGTCCACTGAAGCTTTCTTT. This encodes CASSTSDRASTEAFF. The chain joins TRBV11-2 to TRBJ1-1, with 8 bases that match TRBD1. The CDR3 has 15 amino acids. The J segment lost 4 bases and the V segment lost 5 bases, leaving 9 bases of the junction unmatched. The germline V gene encodes CDR1 SGHAT and CDR2 FQNNGV.

The chain joins TRBV7-8 to TRBJ2-1; D remains ambiguous. V was cut by 2 bases and J by 7 bases, with 9 bases left in between. This CDR3 spans 13 amino acids. The germline V gene has CDR1 SGHVS and CDR2 FQNEAQ. In nucleotides, the CDR3 is TGTGCCAGCAGCTTACAGCAGGCGAATGAGCAGTTCTTC. It codes for CASSLQQANEQFF.

The chain couples TRBV2 to TRBJ2-3; D might be TRBD1 (6 bases). The CDR3 consists of 15 residues. Germline CDR1 is SNHLY and CDR2 is FYNNEI. Trimming stripped 2 bases from V and 0 bases from J, with 9 bases between. The CDR3 DNA is TGTGCCAGCAGTGAAACAGGGATAAGCACAGATACGCAGTATTTT. Translating it yields CASSETGISTDTQYF. The whole variable domain, remainder taken from reference TRBV2 and TRBJ2-3, is EPEVTQTPSHQVTQMGQEVILRCVPISNHLYFYWYRQILGQKVEFLVSFYNNEISEKSEIFDDQFSVERPDGSNFTLKIRSTKLEDSAMYFCASSETGISTDTQYFGPGTRLTVL.

The chain is built from TRBV6-1 and TRBJ2-1; 9 nucleotides agree with TRBD2. CDR1 is MNHNS, CDR2 SASEGT, per germline. CDR3 length equals 13 residues. Trimming at V came to 8 bases and at J to 7 bases, leaving 6 bases not matched to a gene. CDR3 sequence: CASLAGAGNEQFF. In nucleotides, the CDR3 is TGTGCCAGCTTAGCGGGAGCTGGGAATGAGCAGTTCTTC.

This clone was detected a few times. The chain uses TRBV15 and TRBJ2-3; D gene ambiguous. The CDR3 loop spans 15 amino acids. Germline loops: CDR1 LNHNV, CDR2 YYDKDF (reference sequence). Trimming took 3 bases from V and 1 from J, leaving 11 bases between them. The DNA of the CDR3 is TGTGCCACCAGCAGGGAAGCCCTTGGCACAGATACGCAGTATTTT. This sequence encodes CATSREALGTDTQYF.

This clone was seen more than once but under ten times. V usage is TRBV28 and J usage is TRBJ1-2; D is possibly TRBD1 (5 bases). From germline, CDR1 is MDHEN and CDR2 SYDVKM. This CDR3 comprises 14 residues. The V gene lost 3 bases and the J gene lost 0 bases, with 8 bases spanning the gap. This CDR3 is CASSFPGANYGYTF. CDR3 sequence (DNA): TGTGCCAGCAGTTTTCCGGGGGCTAACTATGGCTACACCTTC.

This chain joins TRBV5-1 and TRBJ1-2, with D possibly TRBD1 on 6 matching bases. The CDR3 contains 16 residues. Trimming took 0 bases from V and 1 from J, leaving 13 bases between them. Germline values: CDR1 SGHRS, CDR2 YFSETQ. CDR3: CASSLAMDSFNYGYTF. In nucleotides, the CDR3 is TGCGCCAGCAGCTTGGCGATGGACAGTTTTAACTATGGCTACACCTTC. Drawing the rest from reference TRBV5-1 and TRBJ1-2, the complete variable domain is KAGVTQTPRYLIKTRGQQVTLSCSPISGHRSVSWYQQTPGQGLQFLFEYFSETQRNKGNFPGRFSGRQFSNSRSEMNVSTLELGDSALYLCASSLAMDSFNYGYTFGSGTRLTVV.